The 12 T cell receptor beta chains listed next were all sequenced from one sample in a study of blood T cell repertoires in COVID-19. Assay used: immunoSEQ multiplex PCR; TCRdb lists only in-frame clones, some missing. The sample gives 350,000 to 450,000 clones, roughly 92% of which show up once; about 0.83% is in the top ten. The sequenced sample consisted of PBMCs or T cells enriched from blood (not recorded which). The receptors come from a woman between 35 and 50 years old who had been exposed to COVID-19.

This chain uses TRBV7-2 with TRBJ1-5, with 7 bases aligning to TRBD1. This CDR3 region has 16 residues. CDR1 and CDR2 from the germline V gene are SGHTA and FQGNSA. The V segment lost 2 bases and the J segment 1 base; nucleotides outside the gene matches: 5. The CDR3 DNA reads as TGTGCCAGCAGCTTAAAAGGGGGCGAAAGCAATCAGCCCCAGCATTTT. It translates to CASSLKGGESNQPQHF.

The chain employs TRBV5-5 and TRBJ2-7; D gene ambiguous. Germline lookup yields CDR1 SGHKS and CDR2 YYEKEE (reference sequence). This CDR3 comprises 12 residues. V was clipped by 0 bases and J by 7 bases, with 8 bases between them. For the CDR3, the DNA is TGTGCCAGCAGCTTGGTTGCCGCGGAGCAGTACTTC. Its translation is CASSLVAAEQYF.

The chain combines TRBV5-6 with TRBJ1-4; 12 bases align to TRBD1. J was trimmed by 3 bases and V by 3 bases; bases with no gene match: 6. The length of the CDR3 is 17 residues. CDR1 and CDR2 from the germline V gene are SGHDT and YYEEEE. The CDR3 spells CASSSRDRGLANEKLFF. The CDR3, as DNA: TGTGCCAGCAGCTCCCGGGACAGGGGGCTGGCTAATGAAAAACTGTTTTTT.

This clone is a singleton in its sample. The V call is TRBV20-1, the J call TRBJ1-4; 7 bases match TRBD1. The CDR3 has 13 residues. Germline-derived CDR1 and CDR2 are DFQATT and SNEGSKA (reference sequence). The trim removed 3 bases at V and 7 bases at J, leaving 5 bases unmatched. The CDR3 sequence is CSASIQGGEKLFF. As DNA, the CDR3 is TGCAGTGCTAGTATCCAGGGGGGTGAAAAACTGTTTTTT.

The genes are TRBV27 and TRBJ2-7; D not resolved. Trimming stripped 3 bases from V and 2 bases from J, with 14 bases between. CDR3 length: 15 residues. Germline V CDR1 and CDR2: MNHEY, SMNVEV (reference sequence). The CDR3 reads CASSFQATSTYEQYF. In DNA, the CDR3 is TGTGCCAGCAGTTTTCAAGCGACCTCCACCTACGAGCAGTACTTC.

The chain recombines TRBV24-1 with TRBJ1-1; maybe TRBD1 (5 bases). CDR1 and CDR2 (germline): KGHDR, SFDVKD. CDR3 size: 13 residues. Trimming cost V 6 bases and J 10 bases, with 17 bases left between them. CDR3 sequence reads: CATSRDSPHGAFF. The CDR3 region has the DNA TGTGCCACCAGTCGCGACAGTCCACACGGAGCTTTCTTT.

A single count supports this clone. V is TRBV11-3 and J is TRBJ1-2, with 7 bases that match TRBD1. J was trimmed by 8 bases and V by 8 bases; bases with no gene match: 8. The CDR3 runs to 12 residues. CDR1 and CDR2 from the germline V gene are SGHNT and YENEEA. CDR3 nucleotide sequence: TGTGCCAGCGGACAGGCCCCCCAAGGCTACACCTTC. It encodes CASGQAPQGYTF.

The V gene is TRBV6-6, the J gene TRBJ2-7; D may be TRBD1 (5 bases). Germline loops: CDR1 MNHNY, CDR2 SVGAGI (reference sequence). CDR3 length: 14 amino acids. Trimming stripped 6 bases from V and 2 bases from J, with 14 bases between. The DNA for the CDR3 is TGTGCCAGCAGACGACTTTTAGGGGCCTACGAGCAGTACTTC. Amino acid sequence: CASRRLLGAYEQYF.

The chain is built from TRBV29-1 and TRBJ1-6, with 7 bases aligning to TRBD1. The V segment lost 4 bases and the J segment 4 bases; nucleotides outside the gene matches: 7. There are 15 residues in the CDR3. Germline assignment: CDR1 SQVTM and CDR2 ANQGSEA. The CDR3 protein is CSVGPRDRYNSPLHF. The CDR3, as DNA: TGCAGCGTTGGACCCCGGGACAGATATAATTCACCCCTCCACTTT.

The chain combines TRBV10-3 with TRBJ1-2, with 7 positions matching TRBD1. The CDR3 length is 13 residues. V lost 11 bases and J lost 4; bases outside the gene matches: 10. CDR1 and CDR2 (germline): ENHRY, SYGVKD. Here the CDR3 reads CASQTGNSYGYTF. As DNA, the CDR3 is TGTGCCTCACAGACAGGGAACTCCTATGGCTACACCTTC.

The chain combines TRBV18 with TRBJ1-5; D remains ambiguous. Germline CDR1 is KGHSH and CDR2 is LQKENI. V dropped 4 bases and J dropped 1 base, with 5 bases sitting between them. This CDR3 is 13 amino acids long. The CDR3 bases are TGTGCCAGCTCACTTCAGAGCAATCAGCCCCAGCATTTT. Its translation is CASSLQSNQPQHF.

This chain joins TRBV9 and TRBJ1-2; TRBD1 agrees at 10 bases. CDR3 size: 17 residues. The J segment lost 1 base and the V segment lost 4 bases, leaving 10 bases of the junction unmatched. Germline assignment: CDR1 SGDLS and CDR2 YYNGEE. CDR3 nucleotides: TGTGCCAGCAGCAACCGGGACAGGGGCCCCTTTAACTATGGCTACACCTTC. This sequence encodes CASSNRDRGPFNYGYTF.